A selection of T cell receptor beta chains follows, all from one sample in a study of identical twins' blood T cells. TCRdb passed the 5' RACE reads through MiXCR, listing each CDR3 protein once. The sample comprises fewer than 450,000 distinct CDR3 sequences, roughly 28% of which are singletons, and 6.1% rests with the top ten. Sample: PBMCs. The receptors were gathered from a woman between 18 and 55 years old in good health. Both conserved end residues are part of each CDR3. A D gene is named only where the DNA matches it firmly. Some rows mark clone size as missing; the rest say once, few, many or name a class of expanded clone.

v_call,d_call,clone_size,j_call,cdr3_nt,cdr3_aa
TRBV7-2,NA,few,TRBJ2-3,TGTGCCAGCAGCTCGATGCGAGATACGCAGTATTTT,CASSSMRDTQYF
TRBV12-3/TRBV12-4,NA,once,TRBJ2-6,TGTGCCAGCAGTTCCAGGGAATCGGGGGCCAACGTCCTGACTTTC,CASSSRESGANVLTF
TRBV7-9,TRBD1,few,TRBJ2-3,TGTGCCAGCAGCTTATGGACAGGGTACACAGATACGCAGTATTTT,CASSLWTGYTDTQYF
TRBV19,NA,NA,TRBJ1-1,TGTGCCAGTAGTATTTATATAGATGGGGAGAAACTGAACACTGAAGCTTTCTTT,CASSIYIDGEKLNTEAFF
TRBV5-4,TRBD2,few,TRBJ2-3,TGTGCCAGCAGCGGGGGGGACCTCAGTACGCAGTATTTT,CASSGGDLSTQYF
TRBV19,NA,NA,TRBJ1-5,TGTGCCAGTAGTCTACCGACAGACCATTGCAATCAGCCCCAGCATTTT,CASSLPTDHCNQPQHF
TRBV7-8,TRBD1,NA,TRBJ2-1,TGTGCCAGCAGCTTAGCGAGTGGGACAGAAAGGAACCCTGAGCAGTTCTTC,CASSLASGTERNPEQFF
TRBV10-3,NA,once,TRBJ2-1,TGTGCCATCAGTGACGGCAGGAGCGGAGACAATGAGCAGTTCTTC,CAISDGRSGDNEQFF
TRBV6-5,NA,few,TRBJ1-2,TGTGCCAGCAGTAGTCTACTGGGCCTTAGCTACACCTTC,CASSSLLGLSYTF
TRBV29-1,NA,few,TRBJ1-1,TGCAGCGTTGATTGGGGGCTGATGGGCGCTGAAGCTTTCTTT,CSVDWGLMGAEAFF
TRBV20-1,TRBD1,NA,TRBJ1-2,TGCAGTGCTAGAGAGGGACAGGGGTATGGCTACACCTTC,CSAREGQGYGYTF
TRBV5-1,TRBD2,NA,TRBJ2-3,TGCGCCAGCAGCGTTACTAGCGGGAGGGAAGATACGCAGTATTTT,CASSVTSGREDTQYF
TRBV11-2,NA,NA,TRBJ1-1,TGTGCCAGCAGCTCGCAGCCCCGCTTGAACACTAAAGCTTTCTTT,CASSSQPRLNTKAFF
TRBV7-2,NA,NA,TRBJ2-3,TGTGCCAGCAGCCTCGGCCGCCATCTCACAGATACGCAGTATTTT,CASSLGRHLTDTQYF
TRBV14,NA,many,TRBJ1-1,TGTGCCAGCAGCCAAGTCGGGACTGAAGCTTTCTTT,CASSQVGTEAFF
TRBV10-3,NA,NA,TRBJ2-1,TGTGCCATCAGTGGATTCCACAATGAGCAGTTCTTC,CAISGFHNEQFF
TRBV10-2,TRBD2,NA,TRBJ2-4,TGCGCCAGCCGGACGAGCGGGAGTACCAAAAACATTCAGTACTTC,CASRTSGSTKNIQYF
TRBV27,TRBD2,NA,TRBJ2-2,TGTGCCAGCAGTTTATCCCTAGCGGGGTACACCGGGGAGCTGTTTTTT,CASSLSLAGYTGELFF
TRBV12-3/TRBV12-4,TRBD1,many,TRBJ1-1,TGTGCCAGCAGTTTAGAGACAGGGACCACTGAAGCTTTCTTT,CASSLETGTTEAFF
TRBV7-9,NA,many,TRBJ1-1,TGTGCCAGCAGCCAGGCGACCACTGAAGCTTTCTTT,CASSQATTEAFF
TRBV7-8,NA,NA,TRBJ1-1,TGTGCCAGCAGCGCCAGGGTCACTGAAGCTTTCTTT,CASSARVTEAFF
TRBV20-1,NA,few,TRBJ1-1,TGCAGTGCTAGGAGTCTGGACAGATACACTGAAGCTTTCTTT,CSARSLDRYTEAFF
TRBV12-3/TRBV12-4,TRBD2,NA,TRBJ2-1,TGTGCCATCGGGGGGACTAGCGCCTACAATGAGCAGTTCTTC,CAIGGTSAYNEQFF
TRBV7-9,TRBD1,few,TRBJ1-1,TGTGCCAGCAGCTCGCAGGGGGGGATTATTATGAACACTGAAGCTTTCTTT,CASSSQGGIIMNTEAFF
TRBV7-9,NA,few,TRBJ2-2,TGTGCCAGCAGCTTAGACATTCAGGAGCTGTTTTTT,CASSLDIQELFF
TRBV7-9,NA,few,TRBJ1-1,TGTGCCAGCAGCTTGCTAAGACGGGCCACTGAAGCTTTCTTT,CASSLLRRATEAFF
TRBV6-6,TRBD1,NA,TRBJ2-7,TGTGCCAGCGGACAGGGTGTCTACGAGCAGTACTTC,CASGQGVYEQYF
TRBV20-1,TRBD2,NA,TRBJ2-4,TGCAGTGCTAGAGATGGTCTAGCGGGAGGCACTCAGTACTTC,CSARDGLAGGTQYF
TRBV11-2,NA,NA,TRBJ1-1,TGTGCCAGCAGCTTAGGGGATAGCACTGAAGCTTTCTTT,CASSLGDSTEAFF
TRBV19,NA,NA,TRBJ2-1,TGTGCCAGTAGTAAGGAATGGGGGAGGAACTACAATGAGCAGTTCTTC,CASSKEWGRNYNEQFF
TRBV29-1,NA,few,TRBJ2-4,TGCAGCGTTGTGGACACAGGAAGGTCGGTGAACATTCAGTACTTC,CSVVDTGRSVNIQYF
TRBV20-1,NA,few,TRBJ2-1,TGCAGTGCTAGGGGGCGGGTAGGTTCTGGTTCGGATTACAATGAGCAGTTCTTC,CSARGRVGSGSDYNEQFF
TRBV5-6,TRBD1,few,TRBJ1-2,TGTGCCAGCAGCTCTCAGGGGGCGAACTATGGCTACACCTTC,CASSSQGANYGYTF
TRBV9,NA,few,TRBJ2-5,TGTGCCAGCAGCGTAAGCCTCCAAGAGACCCAGTACTTC,CASSVSLQETQYF
TRBV4-3,TRBD1,few,TRBJ1-4,TGCGCCAGCAGCCAAGAAGGAGGGACAGGGTTTAATGAAAAACTGTTTTTT,CASSQEGGTGFNEKLFF
TRBV6-5,NA,few,TRBJ2-6,TGTGCCAGCAGTTTAGGCGCTGGGGCCAACGTCCTGACTTTC,CASSLGAGANVLTF
TRBV7-2,TRBD2,many,TRBJ2-2,TGTGCCAGCAGACGGAGGACTAGTGGGGAGCTGTTTTTT,CASRRRTSGELFF
TRBV10-3,TRBD1,NA,TRBJ2-1,TGTGCCATCAGTGAGTCGTCGGCCACAGGGGCTAAGCAGTTCTTC,CAISESSATGAKQFF
TRBV14,TRBD2,NA,TRBJ2-7,TGTGCCAGCAGACGAGCGGGAGACTATTCCTACGAGCAGTACTTC,CASRRAGDYSYEQYF
TRBV20-1,NA,few,TRBJ1-1,TGCAGCGCTTGGGATCTCCGGAAGAACACTGAAGCTTTCTTT,CSAWDLRKNTEAFF
TRBV28,NA,NA,TRBJ1-1,TGTGCCACATATTCAGGGCATCGGGGCACTGAAGCTTTCTTT,CATYSGHRGTEAFF
TRBV27,NA,few,TRBJ1-2,TGTGCCAGCAGTGATGGAGTAAGGGCTGGCTATGGCTACACCTTC,CASSDGVRAGYGYTF
TRBV6-5,NA,NA,TRBJ1-1,TGTGCCAGCAGTGAAATACAGGGTCCCCTAGCGTTCTTT,CASSEIQGPLAFF
TRBV10-3,NA,few,TRBJ2-7,TGTGCCATCAGTCCAGATAAGGGGTACTTC,CAISPDKGYF
TRBV19,NA,NA,TRBJ1-6,TGTGCCAGTAGTCCGTCCAGGGATGGGGGTTCACCCCTCCACTTT,CASSPSRDGGSPLHF
TRBV12-3/TRBV12-4,NA,few,TRBJ1-1,TGTGCCAGCAAGGCGTCTTGGGGTGAAGCTTTCTTT,CASKASWGEAFF
TRBV29-1,TRBD2,many,TRBJ2-7,TGCAGCGTCGGGACTAGCTCACGTGAGCAGTACTTC,CSVGTSSREQYF
TRBV19,TRBD1,NA,TRBJ1-2,TGTGCCGGTAGTCCCCCGGACAGGGGTTATGGCTACACCTTC,CAGSPPDRGYGYTF
TRBV5-8,NA,once,TRBJ1-2,TGTGCCAGCAGCTCTGGAGGGGCTGTGATTGGCTACACCTTC,CASSSGGAVIGYTF
TRBV4-1,TRBD1,NA,TRBJ1-6,TGCGCCAGCAGCCATCCCTTGGGACAGGGTAATTCACCCCTCCACTTT,CASSHPLGQGNSPLHF
TRBV20-1,TRBD1,NA,TRBJ2-7,TGCAGTGCGGTGGACAGGGGGTTTCCCTACGAGCAGTACTTC,CSAVDRGFPYEQYF
TRBV2,NA,many,TRBJ1-1,TGTGCCAGCAGTGAGGGGGGTTATCAAGCTTTCTTT,CASSEGGYQAFF
TRBV7-2,NA,few,TRBJ1-1,TGTGCCAGCAGCTTAGGGGGACAAGGTTTAAAAGCTTTCTTT,CASSLGGQGLKAFF
TRBV16,NA,few,TRBJ2-2,TGTGCCAGCAGCCAATCTAGGAGCGGGGAGCTGTTTTTT,CASSQSRSGELFF